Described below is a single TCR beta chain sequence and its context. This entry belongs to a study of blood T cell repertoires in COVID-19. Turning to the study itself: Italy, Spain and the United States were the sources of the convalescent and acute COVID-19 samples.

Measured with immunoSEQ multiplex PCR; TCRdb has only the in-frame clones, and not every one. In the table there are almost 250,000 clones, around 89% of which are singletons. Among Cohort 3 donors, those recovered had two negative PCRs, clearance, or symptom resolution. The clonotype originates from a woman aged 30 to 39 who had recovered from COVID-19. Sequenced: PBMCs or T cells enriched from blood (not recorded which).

The CDR3 spells CASSLRGAGSYNEQFF. For the CDR3, the DNA is TGTGCCAGCAGCTTAAGGGGAGCGGGTTCGTACAATGAGCAGTTCTTC. The J gene is TRBJ2-1, the V gene TRBV7-9, with a weak D call TRBD2 (6 bases). The CDR3 runs 16 residues. Between the trimmed V and J ends, which lost 2 bases and 4 bases, there was a span of 15 bases. Germline CDR1 is SEHNR and CDR2 is FQNEAQ (reference sequence).